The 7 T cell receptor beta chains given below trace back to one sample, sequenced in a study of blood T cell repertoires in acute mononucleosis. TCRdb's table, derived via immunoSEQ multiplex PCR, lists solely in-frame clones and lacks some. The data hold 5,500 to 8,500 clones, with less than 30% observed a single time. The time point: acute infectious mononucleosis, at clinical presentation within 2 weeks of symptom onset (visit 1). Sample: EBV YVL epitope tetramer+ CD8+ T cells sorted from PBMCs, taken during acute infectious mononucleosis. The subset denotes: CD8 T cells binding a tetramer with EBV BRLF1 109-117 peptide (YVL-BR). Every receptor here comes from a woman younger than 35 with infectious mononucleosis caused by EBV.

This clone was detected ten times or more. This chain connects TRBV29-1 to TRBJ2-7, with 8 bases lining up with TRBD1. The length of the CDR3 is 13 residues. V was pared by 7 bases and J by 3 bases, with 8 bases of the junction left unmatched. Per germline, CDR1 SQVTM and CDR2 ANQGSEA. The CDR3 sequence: CSAGTGENYEQYF. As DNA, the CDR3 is TGCAGCGCAGGGACAGGCGAAAACTACGAGCAGTACTTC.

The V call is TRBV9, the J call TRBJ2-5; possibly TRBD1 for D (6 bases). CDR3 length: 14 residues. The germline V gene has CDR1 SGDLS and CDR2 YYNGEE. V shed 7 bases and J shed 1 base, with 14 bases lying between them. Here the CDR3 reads CASFSMTGQETQYF. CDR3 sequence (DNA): TGTGCCAGCTTTTCCATGACAGGCCAAGAGACCCAGTACTTC.

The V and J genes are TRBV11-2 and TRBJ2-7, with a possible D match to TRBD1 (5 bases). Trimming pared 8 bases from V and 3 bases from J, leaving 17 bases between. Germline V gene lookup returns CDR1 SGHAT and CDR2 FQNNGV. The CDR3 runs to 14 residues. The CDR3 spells CASPPPQAVYEQYF. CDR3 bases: TGTGCCAGCCCCCCCCCACAGGCCGTCTACGAGCAGTACTTC. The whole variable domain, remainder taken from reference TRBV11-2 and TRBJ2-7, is EAGVAQSPRYKIIEKRQSVAFWCNPISGHATLYWYQQILGQGPKLLIQFQNNGVVDDSQLPKDRFSAERLKGVDSTLKIQPAKLEDSAVYLCASPPPQAVYEQYFGPGTRLTVT.

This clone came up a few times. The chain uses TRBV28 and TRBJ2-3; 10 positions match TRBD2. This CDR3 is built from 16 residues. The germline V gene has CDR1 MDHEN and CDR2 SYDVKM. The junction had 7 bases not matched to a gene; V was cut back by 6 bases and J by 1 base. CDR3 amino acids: CASSHLLAGGTDTQYF. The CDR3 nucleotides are TGTGCCAGCAGCCACCTCCTAGCGGGAGGCACAGATACGCAGTATTTT.

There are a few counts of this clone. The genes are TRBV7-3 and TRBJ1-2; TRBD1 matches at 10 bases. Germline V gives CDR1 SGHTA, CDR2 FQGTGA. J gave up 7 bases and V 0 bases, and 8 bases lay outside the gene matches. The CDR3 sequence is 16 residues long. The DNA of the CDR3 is TGTGCCAGCAGCTTAACAGGGACAGGGGTTTTAGGTGGCTACACCTTC. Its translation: CASSLTGTGVLGGYTF.

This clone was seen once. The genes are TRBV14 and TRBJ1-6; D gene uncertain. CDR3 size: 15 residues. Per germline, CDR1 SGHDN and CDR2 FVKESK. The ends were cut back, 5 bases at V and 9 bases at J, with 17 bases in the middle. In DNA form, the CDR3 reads TGTGCCAGCAGCGCAAGTCCGGGCCCGGCTTCACCCCTCCACTTT. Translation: CASSASPGPASPLHF.

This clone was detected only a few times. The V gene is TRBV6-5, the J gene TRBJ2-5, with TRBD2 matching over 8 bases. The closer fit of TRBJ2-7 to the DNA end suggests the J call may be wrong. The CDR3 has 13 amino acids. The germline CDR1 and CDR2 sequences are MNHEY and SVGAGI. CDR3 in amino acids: CASSQLTSVEQYF. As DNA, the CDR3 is TGTGCCAGCAGCCAGTTGACTAGCGTCGAGCAGTACTTC.